The 7 T cell receptor beta chains reported below all come from one sample, sequenced in a study of CD8 T cells in ankylosing spondylitis. Each CDR3 protein is one row after TCRdb ran MiXCR on the 5' RACE reads. This table holds about 500,000 distinct CDR3 sequences, about 13% found once. Study-wide points: A TCR beta motif of roughly 8 highly homologous variants seemed to mark ankylosing spondylitis blood.

These receptors are not linked to any known antigen. Sequenced input: blood, either unsorted or a sorted T cell fraction (not recorded which). All receptors derive from a male donor with ankylosing spondylitis.

This clonotype was observed at least ten times. The chain joins TRBV7-2 to TRBJ2-3, with D maybe TRBD2 (6 bases). Germline assignment: CDR1 SGHTA and CDR2 FQGNSA. The CDR3 spans 15 residues. V dropped 3 bases and J dropped 2 bases, with 12 bases sitting between them. The CDR3 protein is CASSLGGYYTDTQYF. DNA for the CDR3: TGTGCCAGCAGCTTGGGGGGATATTACACAGATACGCAGTATTTT.

This clonotype came up a few times. The V gene is TRBV6-5, the J gene TRBJ2-3; perhaps TRBD1 as D (5 bases). Between the trimmed V and J ends, which lost 4 bases and 4 bases, there was a span of 12 bases. CDR3 length equals 14 residues. Germline CDR1 reads MNHEY; CDR2 reads SVGAGI. In DNA form, the CDR3 reads TGTGCCAGCAGTTGGTCCCAGGGCGCAGATACGCAGTATTTT. Protein: CASSWSQGADTQYF.

The J gene is TRBJ2-3, the V gene TRBV30; possibly TRBD2 for D (5 bases). V lost 0 bases, J lost 2 bases, and 12 bases lay in between. The CDR3 sequence is 15 residues long. CDR1 and CDR2 (germline): GTSNPN, SVGIG (reference sequence). The CDR3 DNA follows: TGTGCCTGGAGTGTACGGGGAAGGATCACAGATACGCAGTATTTT. Its translation is CAWSVRGRITDTQYF. Supplemented by reference TRBV30 and TRBJ2-3, the full variable domain reads SQTIHQWPATLVQPVGSPLSLECTVEGTSNPNLYWYRQAAGRGLQLLFYSVGIGQISSEVPQNLSASRPQDRQFILSSKKLLLSDSGFYLCAWSVRGRITDTQYFGPGTRLTVL.

This clonotype has a handful of counts. This chain connects TRBV5-1 to TRBJ2-3; D possibly corresponds to TRBD1 (5 bases). Looked up from germline, CDR1 is SGHRS and CDR2 is YFSETQ. V was cut by 4 bases and J by 4 bases, with 16 bases left in between. This CDR3 spans 15 amino acids. CDR3 sequence reads: CASSVATWGADTQYF. The DNA of the CDR3 is TGCGCCAGCAGCGTCGCGACGTGGGGCGCAGATACGCAGTATTTT.

This clonotype was seen repeatedly, ten times or more. The chain carries TRBV29-1 and TRBJ2-5; TRBD1 matches at 7 bases. Germline V gene sequence: CDR1 SQVTM, CDR2 ANQGSEA. CDR3 size: 12 residues. J lost 3 bases, V lost 6 bases, and 4 bases had no gene match. CDR3 residues: CSVVGQEETQYF. The CDR3 DNA follows: TGCAGCGTGGTCGGACAGGAAGAGACCCAGTACTTC.

Only a few counts were recorded for this clonotype. The V and J genes are TRBV25-1 and TRBJ2-1; TRBD2 aligns across 9 bases. Per germline, CDR1 MGHDK and CDR2 SYGVNS. The CDR3 is 18 residues long. V was clipped by 2 bases and J by 3 bases; unmatched bases: 11. The CDR3 protein is CASSEKDRGREGYNEQFF. DNA for the CDR3: TGTGCCAGCAGTGAAAAGGATCGTGGGCGGGAGGGCTACAATGAGCAGTTCTTC.

This chain connects TRBV7-8 to TRBJ2-1; TRBD2 aligns across 13 bases. V dropped 5 bases and J dropped 0; count of bases not matched to a gene: 4. The CDR3 length is 17 residues. The germline gives CDR1 SGHVS, CDR2 FQNEAQ. CDR3 region: CASSPGLAGNSYNEQFF. CDR3 DNA: TGTGCCAGCAGCCCGGGACTAGCGGGGAACTCCTACAATGAGCAGTTCTTC.